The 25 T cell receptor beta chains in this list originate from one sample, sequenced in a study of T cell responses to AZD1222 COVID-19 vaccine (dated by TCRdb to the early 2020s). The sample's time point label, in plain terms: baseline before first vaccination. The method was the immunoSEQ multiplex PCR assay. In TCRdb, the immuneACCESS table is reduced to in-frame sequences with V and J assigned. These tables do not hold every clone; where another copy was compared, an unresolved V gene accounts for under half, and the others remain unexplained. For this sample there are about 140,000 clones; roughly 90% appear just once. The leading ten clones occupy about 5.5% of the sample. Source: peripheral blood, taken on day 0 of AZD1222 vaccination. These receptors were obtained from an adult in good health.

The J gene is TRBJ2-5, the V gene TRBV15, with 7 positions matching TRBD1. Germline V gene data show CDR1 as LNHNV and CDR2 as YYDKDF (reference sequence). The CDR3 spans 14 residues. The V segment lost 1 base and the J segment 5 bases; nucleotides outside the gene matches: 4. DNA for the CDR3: TGTGCCACCAGCAGAGGAGGGACAGAGGAGACCCAGTACTTC. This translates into CATSRGGTEETQYF.

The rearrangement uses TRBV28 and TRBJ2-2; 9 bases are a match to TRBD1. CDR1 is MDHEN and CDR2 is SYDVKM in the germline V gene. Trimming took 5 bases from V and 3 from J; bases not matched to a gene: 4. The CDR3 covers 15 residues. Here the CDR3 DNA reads TGTGCCAGCAGTCAATGGACAGGGGACACCGGGGAGCTGTTTTTT. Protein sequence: CASSQWTGDTGELFF.

The CDR3 region is CASSYMGGAGEKLFF. CDR3 coding DNA: TGTGCCAGCAGTTACATGGGGGGCGCCGGTGAAAAACTGTTTTTT. The chain carries TRBV6-5 and TRBJ1-4; D perhaps matches TRBD1 (6 bases). The CDR3 consists of 15 residues. The V and J ends lost 2 bases and 7 bases respectively, with 14 bases between them. The V gene's germline CDR1 is MNHEY and CDR2 SVGAGI.

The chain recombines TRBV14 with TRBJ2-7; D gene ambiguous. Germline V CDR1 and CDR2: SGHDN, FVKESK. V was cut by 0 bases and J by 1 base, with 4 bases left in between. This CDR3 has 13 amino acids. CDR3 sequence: CASSQDTSYEQYF. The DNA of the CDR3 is TGTGCCAGCAGCCAAGACACATCCTACGAGCAGTACTTC.

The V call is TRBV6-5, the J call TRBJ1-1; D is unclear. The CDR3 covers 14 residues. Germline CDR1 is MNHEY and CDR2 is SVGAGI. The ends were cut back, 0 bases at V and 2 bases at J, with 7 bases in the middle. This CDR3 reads CASSYSRRNTEAFF. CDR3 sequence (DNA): TGTGCCAGCAGTTACTCCCGGCGCAACACTGAAGCTTTCTTT.

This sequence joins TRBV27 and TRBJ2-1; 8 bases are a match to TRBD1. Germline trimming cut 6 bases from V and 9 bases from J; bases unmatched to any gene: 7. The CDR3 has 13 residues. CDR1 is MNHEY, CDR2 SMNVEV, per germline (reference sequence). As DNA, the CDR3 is TGTGCCAGCAGAGACAGGGGATCGGGTGAGCAGTTCTTC. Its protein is CASRDRGSGEQFF.

DNA of the CDR3: TGTGCCAGCAGTGGACAGGGGGATCAGCCCCAGCATTTT. Translating it yields CASSGQGDQPQHF. This rearrangement joins TRBV12-3 or TRBV12-4 to TRBJ1-5, with TRBD1 matching 10 bases. With 5 bases clipped from V and 5 bases from J, the junction kept 0 bases outside the gene matches. This CDR3 comprises 13 residues.

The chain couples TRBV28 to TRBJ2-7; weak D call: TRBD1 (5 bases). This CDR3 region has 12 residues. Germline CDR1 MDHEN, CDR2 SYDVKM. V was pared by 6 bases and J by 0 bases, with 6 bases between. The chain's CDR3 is CASSQGSYEQYF. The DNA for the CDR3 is TGTGCCAGCAGCCAGGGCTCCTACGAGCAGTACTTC.

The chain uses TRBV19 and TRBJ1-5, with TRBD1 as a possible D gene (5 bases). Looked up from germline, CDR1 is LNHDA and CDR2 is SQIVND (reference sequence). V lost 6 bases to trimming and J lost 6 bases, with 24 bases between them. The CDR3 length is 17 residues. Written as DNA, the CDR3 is TGTGCCAGTAGCTTTACCACTGGGACCGGGTCGGTTCAGCCCCAGCATTTT. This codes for CASSFTTGTGSVQPQHF.

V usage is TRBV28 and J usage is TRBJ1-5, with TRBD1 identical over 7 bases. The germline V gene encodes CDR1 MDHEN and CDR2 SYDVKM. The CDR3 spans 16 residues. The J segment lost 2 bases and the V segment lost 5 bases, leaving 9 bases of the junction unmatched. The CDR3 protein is CASSPRQGWGNQPQHF. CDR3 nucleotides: TGTGCCAGCAGTCCCCGACAGGGATGGGGCAATCAGCCCCAGCATTTT. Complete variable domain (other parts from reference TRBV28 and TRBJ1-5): DVKVTQSSRYLVKRTGEKVFLECVQDMDHENMFWYRQDPGLGLRLIYFSYDVKMKEKGDIPEGYSVSREKKERFSLILESASTNQTSMYLCASSPRQGWGNQPQHFGDGTRLSIL.

The CDR3 DNA is TGTGCCAGCTCCCCGTCTAGCGGGAATGAGTTCTTC. Translating gives CASSPSSGNEFF. The chain carries TRBV18 and TRBJ2-1, with TRBD2 identical over 9 bases. Germline V CDR1 and CDR2: KGHSH, LQKENI. The V segment lost 6 bases and the J segment 14 bases; nucleotides outside the gene matches: 8. The CDR3 has 12 residues.

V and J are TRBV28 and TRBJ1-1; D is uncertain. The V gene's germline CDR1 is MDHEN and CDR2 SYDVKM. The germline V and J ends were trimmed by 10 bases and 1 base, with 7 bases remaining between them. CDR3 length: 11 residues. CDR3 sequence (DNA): TGTGCCATAAAAGGGAACACTGAAGCTTTCTTT. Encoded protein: CAIKGNTEAFF. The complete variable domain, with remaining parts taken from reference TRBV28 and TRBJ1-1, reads DVKVTQSSRYLVKRTGEKVFLECVQDMDHENMFWYRQDPGLGLRLIYFSYDVKMKEKGDIPEGYSVSREKKERFSLILESASTNQTSMYLCAIKGNTEAFFGQGTRLTVV.

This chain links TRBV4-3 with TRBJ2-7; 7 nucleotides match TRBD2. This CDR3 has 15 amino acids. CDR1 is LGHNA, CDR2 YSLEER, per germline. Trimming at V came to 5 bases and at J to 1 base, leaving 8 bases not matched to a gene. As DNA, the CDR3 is TGCGCCAGCAGCTACGGACTAGGGGTTTCCTACGAGCAGTACTTC. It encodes CASSYGLGVSYEQYF.

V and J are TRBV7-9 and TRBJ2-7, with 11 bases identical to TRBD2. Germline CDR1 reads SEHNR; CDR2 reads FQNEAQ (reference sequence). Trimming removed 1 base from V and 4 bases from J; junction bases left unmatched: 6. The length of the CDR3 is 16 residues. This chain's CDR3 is CASSLDIAGGVYEQYF. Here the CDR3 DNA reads TGTGCCAGCAGCTTAGATATAGCGGGAGGGGTATACGAGCAGTACTTC.

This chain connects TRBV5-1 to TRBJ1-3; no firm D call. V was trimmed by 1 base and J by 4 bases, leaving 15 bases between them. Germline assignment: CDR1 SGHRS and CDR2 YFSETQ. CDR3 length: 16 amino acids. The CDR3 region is CASSLSTGMRGNTIYF. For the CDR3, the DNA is TGCGCCAGCAGCTTGAGCACCGGGATGCGAGGAAACACCATATATTTT.

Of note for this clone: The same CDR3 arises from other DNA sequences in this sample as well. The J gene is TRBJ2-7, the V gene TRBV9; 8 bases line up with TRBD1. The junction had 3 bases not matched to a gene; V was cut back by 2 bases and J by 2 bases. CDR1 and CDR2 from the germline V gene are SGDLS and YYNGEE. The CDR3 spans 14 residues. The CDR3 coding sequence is TGTGCCAGCAGCGTCGGGACAGGCGCCTACGAGCAGTACTTC. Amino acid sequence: CASSVGTGAYEQYF. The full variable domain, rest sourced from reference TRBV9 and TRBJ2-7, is DSGVTQTPKHLITATGQRVTLRCSPRSGDLSVYWYQQSLDQGLQFLIQYYNGEERAKGNILERFSAQQFPDLHSELNLSSLELGDSALYFCASSVGTGAYEQYFGPGTRLTVT.

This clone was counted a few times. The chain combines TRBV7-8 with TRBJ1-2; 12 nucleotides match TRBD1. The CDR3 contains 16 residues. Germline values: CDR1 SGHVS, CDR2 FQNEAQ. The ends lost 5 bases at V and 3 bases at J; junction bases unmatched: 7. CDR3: CASSPGTGGAYYGYTF. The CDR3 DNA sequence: TGTGCCAGCAGCCCCGGGACAGGGGGCGCCTACTATGGCTACACCTTC.

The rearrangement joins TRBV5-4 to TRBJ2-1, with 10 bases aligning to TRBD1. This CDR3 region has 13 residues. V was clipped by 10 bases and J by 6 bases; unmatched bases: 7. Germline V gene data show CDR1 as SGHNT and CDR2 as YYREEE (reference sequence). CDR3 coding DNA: TGTGCCGCTCAGGACAGGGGGAGCAATGAGCAGTTCTTC. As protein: CAAQDRGSNEQFF.

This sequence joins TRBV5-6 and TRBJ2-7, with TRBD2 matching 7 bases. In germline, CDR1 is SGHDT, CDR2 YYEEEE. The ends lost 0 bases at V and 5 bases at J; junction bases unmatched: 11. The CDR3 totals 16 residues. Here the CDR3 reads CASSLGPTTAGDEQYF. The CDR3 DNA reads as TGTGCCAGCAGCTTGGGCCCTACTACGGCGGGAGACGAGCAGTACTTC. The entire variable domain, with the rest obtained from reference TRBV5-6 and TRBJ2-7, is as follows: DAGVTQSPTHLIKTRGQQVTLRCSPKSGHDTVSWYQQALGQGPQFIFQYYEEEERQRGNFPDRFSGHQFPNYSSELNVNALLLGDSALYLCASSLGPTTAGDEQYFGPGTRLTVT.

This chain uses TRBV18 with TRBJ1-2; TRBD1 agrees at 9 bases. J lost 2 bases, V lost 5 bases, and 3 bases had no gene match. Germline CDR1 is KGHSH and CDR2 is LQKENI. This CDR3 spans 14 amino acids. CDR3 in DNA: TGTGCCAGCTCAAAGGACAGGGGCAACTATGGCTACACCTTC. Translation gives CASSKDRGNYGYTF.

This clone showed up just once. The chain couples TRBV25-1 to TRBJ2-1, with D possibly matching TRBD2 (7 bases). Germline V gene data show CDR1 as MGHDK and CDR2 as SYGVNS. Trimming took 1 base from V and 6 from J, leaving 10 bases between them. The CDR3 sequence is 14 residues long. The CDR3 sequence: CASSELGGVNEQFF. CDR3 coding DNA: TGTGCCAGCAGTGAATTAGGGGGGGTCAATGAGCAGTTCTTC.

The CDR3: CASSQVRQRDGYTF. DNA of the CDR3: TGCGCCAGCAGCCAAGTGAGGCAACGGGATGGCTACACCTTC. This rearrangement joins TRBV4-3 to TRBJ1-2; D not certain. This CDR3 has 14 residues. Germline loops: CDR1 LGHNA, CDR2 YSLEER. V shed 1 base and J shed 6 bases, with 12 bases lying between them.

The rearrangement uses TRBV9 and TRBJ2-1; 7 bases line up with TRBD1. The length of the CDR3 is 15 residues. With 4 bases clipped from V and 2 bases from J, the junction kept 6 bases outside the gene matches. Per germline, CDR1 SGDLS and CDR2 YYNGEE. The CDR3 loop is CASSPRQGTYNEQFF. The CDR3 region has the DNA TGTGCCAGCAGCCCTCGACAGGGTACCTACAATGAGCAGTTCTTC.

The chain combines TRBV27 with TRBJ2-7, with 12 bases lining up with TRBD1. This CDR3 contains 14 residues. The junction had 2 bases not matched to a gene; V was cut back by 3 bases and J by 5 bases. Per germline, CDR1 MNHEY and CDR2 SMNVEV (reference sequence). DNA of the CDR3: TGTGCCAGCAGTTTCGGGACAGGGGGCGACGAGCAGTACTTC. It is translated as CASSFGTGGDEQYF.

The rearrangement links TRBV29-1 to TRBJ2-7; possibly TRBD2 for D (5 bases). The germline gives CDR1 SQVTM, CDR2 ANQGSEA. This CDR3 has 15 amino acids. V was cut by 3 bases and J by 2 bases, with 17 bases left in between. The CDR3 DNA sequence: TGCAGCGTTGACAGTGACGCGGGTCCTACCTACGAGCAGTACTTC. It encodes CSVDSDAGPTYEQYF.